This T cell receptor (beta chain) derives from a study of blood T cell repertoires in COVID-19. In the source study's methods: Quantification of nucleated cells was approximated via reference gene primer amplification. Sequencing used immunoSEQ multiplex PCR; TCRdb keeps in-frame clones, though not all of them. That table gives V, J and clone size, and the DNA gave D and trimming. The data show 100,000 or so clones, 90% to 95% seen once. Germline CDR1 is SGHNT and CDR2 is YYREEE (reference sequence). V was clipped by 3 bases and J by 1 base, with 10 bases between them. The CDR3 sequence is 14 residues long.

The receptor's source is a man aged 45-60 years with acute or convalescent COVID-19. The sequencing sample was made of peripheral blood. This sequence joins TRBV5-4 and TRBJ1-1; the D gene is possibly TRBD1 (5 bases). In DNA, the CDR3 is TGTGCCAGCAGCTGGGGGGTATGGAACACTGAAGCTTTCTTT. This translates into CASSWGVWNTEAFF.